One sample yielded the 10 T cell receptor beta chains listed below, sequenced in a study of control samples from healthy donors and cancer patients. The table came from immunoSEQ multiplex PCR; TCRdb's copy has only in-frame clones and leaves some out. The repertoire holds 100,000 or so clones, with around 88% as singletons. The sequenced sample was blood. These receptors were obtained from a man younger than 40 in good health.

J is TRBJ2-3 and V is TRBV9; 10 bases match TRBD2. This CDR3 has 14 residues. The J segment lost 6 bases and the V segment lost 4 bases, leaving 5 bases of the junction unmatched. Germline V lookup: CDR1 SGDLS, CDR2 YYNGEE. CDR3 loop: CASSTTTSGDTQYF. CDR3 coding DNA: TGTGCCAGCAGCACGACGACTAGCGGGGATACGCAGTATTTT.

The count of this clone is one. This chain links TRBV18 with TRBJ1-5; TRBD1 agrees at 10 bases. Trimming cost V 6 bases and J 5 bases; bases outside gene matches: 4. CDR1 and CDR2 from the germline V gene are KGHSH and LQKENI. This CDR3 is 14 amino acids long. DNA of the CDR3: TGTGCCAGCTCCGGGGGACAGGGGTATCAGCCCCAGCATTTT. Translated, it gives CASSGGQGYQPQHF. The variable domain in full, completed from reference TRBV18 and TRBJ1-5, reads NAGVMQNPRHLVRRRGQEARLRCSPMKGHSHVYWYRQLPEEGLKFMVYLQKENIIDESGMPKERFSAEFPKEGPSILRIQQVVRGDSAAYFCASSGGQGYQPQHFGDGTRLSIL.

The chain has TRBV28 and TRBJ1-2; D uncertain. The CDR3 has 14 amino acids. The V and J ends lost 8 bases and 7 bases respectively, with 20 bases between them. The germline gives CDR1 MDHEN, CDR2 SYDVKM. DNA of the CDR3: TGTGCCAGCGCCCTCTCGGGCGGCCGTGGTGGCTACACCTTC. It specifies CASALSGGRGGYTF.

V is TRBV7-2 and J is TRBJ1-1; D is perhaps TRBD1 (6 bases). Germline V gene data show CDR1 as SGHTA and CDR2 as FQGNSA. This CDR3 spans 14 amino acids. V was trimmed by 5 bases and J by 5 bases, leaving 15 bases between them. The CDR3 loop is CASSPYRDGTEAFF. DNA of the CDR3: TGTGCCAGCAGCCCCTACAGGGACGGGACTGAAGCTTTCTTT.

The chain combines TRBV30 with TRBJ2-1; TRBD1 aligns across 12 bases. The V gene's germline CDR1 is GTSNPN and CDR2 SVGIG (reference sequence). CDR3 size: 15 residues. The trim removed 2 bases at V and 7 bases at J, leaving 6 bases unmatched. The CDR3 loop reads CAWSPGQGALNEQFF. In DNA, the CDR3 is TGTGCCTGGAGTCCGGGACAGGGGGCACTGAATGAGCAGTTCTTC.

The CDR3 loop is CASSRHQDNWDSPLHF. CDR3 bases: TGTGCCAGCAGTCGCCACCAGGACAATTGGGATTCACCCCTCCACTTT. This chain links TRBV28 with TRBJ1-6, with a weak D call TRBD1 (5 bases). This CDR3 comprises 16 residues. CDR1 is MDHEN, CDR2 SYDVKM, per germline. Trimming removed 5 bases from V and 8 bases from J, with 19 bases in between.

The chain couples TRBV5-6 to TRBJ2-1, with a tentative D call TRBD2 (6 bases). Trimming stripped 4 bases from V and 8 bases from J, with 16 bases between. Germline V gives CDR1 SGHDT, CDR2 YYEEEE. This CDR3 comprises 14 residues. CDR3 bases: TGTGCCAGCAGCCAAAACAGAGAGCGGGATGAGCAGTTCTTC. Translated: CASSQNRERDEQFF.

This rearrangement joins TRBV27 to TRBJ1-2; D is unclear. V gave up 0 bases and J gave up 4 bases, with 9 bases separating them. The CDR3 extends over 14 amino acids. Germline values: CDR1 MNHEY, CDR2 SMNVEV (reference sequence). CDR3 nucleotides: TGTGCCAGCAGTTTATCGGCGGGAGCCTATGGCTACACCTTC. It codes for CASSLSAGAYGYTF.

V is TRBV10-3 and J is TRBJ1-3; TRBD1 is a possible D gene (5 bases). Looked up from germline, CDR1 is ENHRY and CDR2 is SYGVKD. The V gene lost 7 bases and the J gene lost 2 bases, with 12 bases spanning the gap. The CDR3 is 14 amino acids. The CDR3 is CAIKKGPAGNTIYF. As DNA, the CDR3 is TGTGCCATCAAAAAGGGGCCCGCTGGAAACACCATATATTTT.

This clone was picked up a small number of times. The chain combines TRBV6-2 or TRBV6-3 with TRBJ2-1; D not certain. Per the germline V gene, CDR1 is MNHEY and CDR2 is SVGEGT. Trimming took 0 bases from V and 6 from J, leaving 6 bases between them. There are 13 residues in the CDR3. As DNA, the CDR3 is TGTGCCAGCAGTTACTCTCTCCGCAATGAGCAGTTCTTC. The encoded protein is CASSYSLRNEQFF.